These 4 T cell receptor beta chains were all obtained from the same sample, sequenced in a study of blood T cells in healthy people across ages. With a J-beta primer mix and a sample-barcoded 5' primer, a second PCR ran about 7 to 11 cycles. TCRdb reprocessed the 5' RACE reads with MiXCR, giving one entry per CDR3 protein. The table has some 690,000 distinct CDR3 sequences, 22% seen once. Sequencing was done on a sample of blood. These receptors all come from a man between 65 and 79 years old in good health.

This chain uses TRBV12-3 or TRBV12-4 with TRBJ1-3; D ambiguous. The CDR3 contains 13 residues. V dropped 1 base and J dropped 6 bases, with 7 bases sitting between them. The CDR3 DNA reads TGTGCCAGCAGTTTAGTTCGAGCAAACACCATATATTTT. Translation gives CASSLVRANTIYF.

This clonotype has ten or more counts. The V gene is TRBV7-2, the J gene TRBJ2-7, with D perhaps matching TRBD2 (6 bases). CDR3 length equals 13 residues. CDR1 and CDR2 from the germline V gene are SGHTA and FQGNSA. The V end lost 5 bases, the J end lost 3 bases, and 11 bases lay between the germline ends. CDR3 sequence (DNA): TGTGCCAGCAGCCCGGGGAGGTTCTACGAGCAGTACGTC. It encodes CASSPGRFYEQYV.

The chain is built from TRBV24-1 and TRBJ2-1, with 9 bases that match TRBD2. CDR3 length equals 20 residues. V trimming: 5 bases; J trimming: 6 bases; junction bases outside the gene matches: 22. The V gene's germline CDR1 is KGHDR and CDR2 SFDVKD. The CDR3 spells CATSGHAKVSREGPGNEQFF. CDR3 in DNA: TGTGCCACCAGTGGTCATGCGAAGGTTTCGCGGGAGGGCCCGGGCAATGAGCAGTTCTTC.

V and J are TRBV12-3 or TRBV12-4 and TRBJ1-5, with D hard to call. Trimming removed 3 bases from V and 0 bases from J, with 12 bases in between. The CDR3 has 16 residues. CDR3 nucleotides: TGTGCCAGCAGTTTTACCGGGTCGTATAGCAATCAGCCCCAGCATTTT. It is translated as CASSFTGSYSNQPQHF.